Sequencing of this T cell receptor (beta chain) was carried out in a study of blood T cell repertoires in COVID-19. Study overall: T cells, B-cell-depleted T cells, or PBMCs provided the cDNA or gDNA that served as material.

The data were produced by immunoSEQ multiplex PCR, yet TCRdb's version contains in-frame clones alone and is incomplete. The table shows around 250,000 clones, with 82% occurring only once. The CDR3 contains 17 residues. V lost 4 bases and J 0 bases, leaving 13 bases between the germline ends. Germline CDR1 and CDR2: LNHNV and YYDKDF (reference sequence). Sequenced input: peripheral blood. V and J are TRBV15 and TRBJ2-6, with a possible D match to TRBD1 (6 bases). The TCR sequence derives from a woman aged 18-29 years with acute or convalescent COVID-19. In DNA form, the CDR3 reads TGTGCCACCAGCACGTCAGGGGTCCCCTCTGGGGCCAACGTCCTGACTTTC. Its translation: CATSTSGVPSGANVLTF.